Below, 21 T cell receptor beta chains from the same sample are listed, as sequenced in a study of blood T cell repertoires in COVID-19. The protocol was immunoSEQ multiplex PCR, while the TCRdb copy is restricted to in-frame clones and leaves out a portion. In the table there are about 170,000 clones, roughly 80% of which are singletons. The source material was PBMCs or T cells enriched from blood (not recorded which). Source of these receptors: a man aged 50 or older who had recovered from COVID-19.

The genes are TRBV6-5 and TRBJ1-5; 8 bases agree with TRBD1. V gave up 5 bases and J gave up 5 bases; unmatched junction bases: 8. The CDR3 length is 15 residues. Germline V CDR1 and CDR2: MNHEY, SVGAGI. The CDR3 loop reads CASSPGQGGDQPQHF. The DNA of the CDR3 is TGTGCCAGCAGTCCCGGACAGGGCGGGGATCAGCCCCAGCATTTT.

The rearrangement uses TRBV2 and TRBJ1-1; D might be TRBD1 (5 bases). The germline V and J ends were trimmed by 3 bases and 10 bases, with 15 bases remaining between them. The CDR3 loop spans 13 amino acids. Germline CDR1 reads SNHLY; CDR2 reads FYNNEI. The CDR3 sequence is CASSEWTARGAFF. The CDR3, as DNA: TGTGCCAGCAGTGAGTGGACGGCAAGGGGAGCTTTCTTT.

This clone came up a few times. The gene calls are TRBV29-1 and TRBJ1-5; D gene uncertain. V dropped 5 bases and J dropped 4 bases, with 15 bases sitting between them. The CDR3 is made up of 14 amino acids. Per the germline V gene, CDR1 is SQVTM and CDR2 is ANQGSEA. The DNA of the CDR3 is TGCAGCGTTAGGTATGCAGGTTTGAATCAGCCCCAGCATTTT. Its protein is CSVRYAGLNQPQHF.

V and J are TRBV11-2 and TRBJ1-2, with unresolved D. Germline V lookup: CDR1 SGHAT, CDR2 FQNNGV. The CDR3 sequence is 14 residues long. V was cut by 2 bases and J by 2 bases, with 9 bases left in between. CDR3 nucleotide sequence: TGTGCCAGCAGCTTACCGGGGAGGAACTATGGCTACACCTTC. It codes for CASSLPGRNYGYTF.

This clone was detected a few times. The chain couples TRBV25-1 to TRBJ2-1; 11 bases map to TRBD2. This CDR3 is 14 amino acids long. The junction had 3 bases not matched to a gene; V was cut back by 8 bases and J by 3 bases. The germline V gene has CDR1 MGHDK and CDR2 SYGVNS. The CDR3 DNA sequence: TGTGCCAGCTCGACTAGCGGGGACTACAATGAGCAGTTCTTC. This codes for CASSTSGDYNEQFF.

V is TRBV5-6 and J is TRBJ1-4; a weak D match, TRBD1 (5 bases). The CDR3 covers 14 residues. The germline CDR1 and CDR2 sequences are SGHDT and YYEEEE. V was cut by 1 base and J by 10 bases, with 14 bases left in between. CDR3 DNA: TGTGCCAGCAGCTTGCTTAGGGGTGGGGCAAAACTGTTTTTT. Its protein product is CASSLLRGGAKLFF.

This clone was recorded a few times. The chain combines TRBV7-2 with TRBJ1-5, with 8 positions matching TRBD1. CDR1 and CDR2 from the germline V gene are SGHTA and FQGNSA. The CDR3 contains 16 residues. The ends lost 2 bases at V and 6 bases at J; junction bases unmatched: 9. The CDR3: CASSLSTGGIGQPQHF. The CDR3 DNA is TGTGCCAGCAGCTTAAGCACAGGGGGTATCGGTCAGCCCCAGCATTTT.

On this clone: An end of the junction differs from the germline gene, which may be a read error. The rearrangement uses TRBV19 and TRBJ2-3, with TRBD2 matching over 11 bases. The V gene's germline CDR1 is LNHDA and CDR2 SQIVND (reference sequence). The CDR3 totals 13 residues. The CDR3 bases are TGTGCCTGTAGCGGGGGGGCCACAGATACGCAGTATTTT. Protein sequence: CACSGGATDTQYF.

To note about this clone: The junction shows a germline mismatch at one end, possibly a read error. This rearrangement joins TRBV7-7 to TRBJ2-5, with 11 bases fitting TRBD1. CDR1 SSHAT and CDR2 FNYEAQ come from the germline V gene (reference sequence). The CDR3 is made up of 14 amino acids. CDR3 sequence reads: CASSSDRGLETQYF. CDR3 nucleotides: TGTGCTAGCAGCTCGGACAGGGGGCTGGAGACCCAGTACTTC.

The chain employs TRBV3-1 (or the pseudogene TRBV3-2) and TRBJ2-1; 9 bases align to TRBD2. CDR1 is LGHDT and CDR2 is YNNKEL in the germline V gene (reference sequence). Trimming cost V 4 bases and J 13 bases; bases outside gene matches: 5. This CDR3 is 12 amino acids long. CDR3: CASSPGGTSQFF. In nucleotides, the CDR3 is TGTGCCAGCAGCCCGGGAGGGACTAGCCAGTTCTTC.

CDR3 nucleotides: TGTGCCAGTAGAGGGACACCCGTCTCCTACAATGAGCAGTTCTTC. Protein product: CASRGTPVSYNEQFF. This sequence joins TRBV19 and TRBJ2-1; D might be TRBD1 (6 bases). The germline V gene has CDR1 LNHDA and CDR2 SQIVND (reference sequence). Trimming removed 6 bases at V and 0 bases at J, with 12 bases between. CDR3 length: 15 amino acids.

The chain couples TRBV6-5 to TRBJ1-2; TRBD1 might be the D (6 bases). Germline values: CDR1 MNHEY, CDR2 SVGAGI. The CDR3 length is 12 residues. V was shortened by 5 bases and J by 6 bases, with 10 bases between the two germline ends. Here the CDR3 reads CASSNRDNGYTF. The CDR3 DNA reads TGTGCCAGCAGTAACCGGGACAATGGCTACACCTTC.

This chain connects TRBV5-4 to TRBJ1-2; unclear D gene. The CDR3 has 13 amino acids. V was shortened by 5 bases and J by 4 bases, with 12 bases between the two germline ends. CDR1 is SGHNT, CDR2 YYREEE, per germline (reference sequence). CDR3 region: CASRSNSGYGYTF. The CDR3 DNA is TGTGCCAGCAGATCGAACAGTGGCTATGGCTACACCTTC.

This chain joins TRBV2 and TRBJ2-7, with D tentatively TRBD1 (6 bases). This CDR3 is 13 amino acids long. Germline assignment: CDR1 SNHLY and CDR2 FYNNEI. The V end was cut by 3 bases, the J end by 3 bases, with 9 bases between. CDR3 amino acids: CASSEGHGYEQYF. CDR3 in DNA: TGTGCCAGCAGTGAGGGACACGGCTACGAGCAGTACTTC.

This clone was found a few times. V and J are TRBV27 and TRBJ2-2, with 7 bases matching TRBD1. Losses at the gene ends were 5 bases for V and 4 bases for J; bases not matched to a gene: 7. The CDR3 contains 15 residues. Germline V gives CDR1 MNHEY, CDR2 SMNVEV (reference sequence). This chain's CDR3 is CASSQGTAITGELFF. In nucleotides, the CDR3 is TGTGCCAGCAGTCAAGGGACAGCGATCACCGGGGAGCTGTTTTTT.

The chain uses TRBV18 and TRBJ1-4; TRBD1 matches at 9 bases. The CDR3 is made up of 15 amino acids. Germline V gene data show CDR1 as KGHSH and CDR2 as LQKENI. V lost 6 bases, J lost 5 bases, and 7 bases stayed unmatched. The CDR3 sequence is CASSPIQGANEKLFF. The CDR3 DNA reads TGTGCCAGCTCGCCGATACAGGGGGCCAATGAAAAACTGTTTTTT.

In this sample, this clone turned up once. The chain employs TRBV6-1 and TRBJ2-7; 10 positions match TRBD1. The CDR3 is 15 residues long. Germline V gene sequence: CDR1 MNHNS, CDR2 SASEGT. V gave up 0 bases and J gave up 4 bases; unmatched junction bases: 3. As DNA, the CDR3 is TGTGCCAGCAGTGAAGCCGGGACAGGGGTTTACGAGCAGTACTTC. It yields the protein CASSEAGTGVYEQYF.

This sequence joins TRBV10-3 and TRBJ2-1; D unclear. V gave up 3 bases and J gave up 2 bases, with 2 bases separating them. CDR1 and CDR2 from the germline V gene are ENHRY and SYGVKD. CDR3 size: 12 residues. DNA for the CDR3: TGTGCCATCAGTGATACCTACAATGAGCAGTTCTTC. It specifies CAISDTYNEQFF.

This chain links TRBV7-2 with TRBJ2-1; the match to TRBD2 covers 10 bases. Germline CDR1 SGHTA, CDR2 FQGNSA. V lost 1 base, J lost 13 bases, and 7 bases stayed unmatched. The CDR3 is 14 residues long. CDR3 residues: CASSLGLSGGEQFF. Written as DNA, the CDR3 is TGTGCCAGCAGCTTAGGGTTAAGCGGGGGGGAACAGTTCTTC.

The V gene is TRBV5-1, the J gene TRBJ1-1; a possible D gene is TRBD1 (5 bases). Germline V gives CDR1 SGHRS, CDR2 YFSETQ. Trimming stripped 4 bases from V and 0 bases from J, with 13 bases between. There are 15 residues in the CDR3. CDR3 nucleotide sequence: TGCGCCAGCAGCGTGTACAGGTCCATGAACACTGAAGCTTTCTTT. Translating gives CASSVYRSMNTEAFF.

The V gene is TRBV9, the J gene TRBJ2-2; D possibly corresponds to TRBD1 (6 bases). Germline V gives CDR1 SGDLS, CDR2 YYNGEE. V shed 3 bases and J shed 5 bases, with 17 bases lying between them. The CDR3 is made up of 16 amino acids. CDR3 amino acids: CASSAQTGQLTGELFF. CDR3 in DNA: TGTGCCAGCAGCGCCCAAACGGGACAACTAACCGGGGAGCTGTTTTTT.